This TCR beta chain derives from a study of T cells in Graves' hyperthyroidism and ophthalmopathy. Findings and caveats of the study: Peripheral blood also featured most of the thyroid clonotypes expanded above 0.001.

After removal of 5 bases from V and 10 bases from J, the junction contained 12 bases not matched to a gene. This CDR3 comprises 14 residues. CDR1 and CDR2 from the germline V gene are SGHTA and FQGNSA. Stable Graves' hyperthyroidism denoted no ophthalmopathy progression over 18 months. Uncontrolled infections, other autoimmune diseases, pregnancy or lactation led to exclusion of patients. Comment on this clonotype: The antigen remains unidentified.

Researchers took RNA transcripts and amplified the TCR beta CDR3 regions from them. First-round RT-PCR targeting the TCR CDR3 was performed with the HTBI primer set. TCRdb reprocessed the multiplex PCR reads via MiXCR and lists one record per CDR3 protein. Here the sample spans roughly 700,000 distinct CDR3 sequences, roughly a third being singletons. The chain is built from TRBV7-2 and TRBJ1-1; 8 bases are shared with TRBD1. The sequenced sample consisted of blood. This receptor was obtained from a woman between 40 and 55 years old with Graves' hyperthyroidism. This chain's CDR3 is CASSSRTGWAGAFF. Written as DNA, the CDR3 is TGTGCCAGCAGCAGCCGGACAGGGTGGGCTGGAGCTTTCTTT. The variable domain in full, with the rest retrieved from reference TRBV7-2 and TRBJ1-1, is GAGVSQSPSNKVTEKGKDVELRCDPISGHTALYWYRQSLGQGLEFLIYFQGNSAPDKSGLPSDRFSAERTGGSVSTLTIQRTQQEDSAVYLCASSSRTGWAGAFFGQGTRLTVV.